The clone carrying this T cell receptor (beta chain) was seen only a few times. This sample is drawn from a study of early T cells in non-severe SARS-CoV-2 infection. This CDR3 is built from 14 residues. Trimming stripped 0 bases from V and 12 bases from J, with 15 bases between. Per germline, CDR1 LGHDT and CDR2 YNNKEL (reference sequence). TCRdb passed the 5' RACE reads through MiXCR, listing each CDR3 protein once. The table has tens of thousands of distinct CDR3 sequences, around 4.1% seen once. This rearrangement joins TRBV3-1 to TRBJ2-1; D is unresolved. Sequencing input: whole blood. The sequence derives from an adult who was a healthcare worker with PCR-confirmed SARS-CoV-2 infection or an uninfected control (not recorded which). CDR3 region: CASSQDPDAVGQFF. The CDR3 DNA is TGTGCCAGCAGCCAAGACCCGGATGCGGTTGGGCAGTTCTTC.